This T cell receptor (beta chain) is from a study of CD8 T cells in ankylosing spondylitis. About this clonotype: Antigen unknown.

TCRdb re-called the 5' RACE reads through MiXCR, storing one row per CDR3 protein. The table lists about 800,000 distinct CDR3 sequences, 12% of them singletons. Study-wide points: Typical of ankylosing spondylitis blood, it appeared, was a TCR beta motif of eight highly homologous variants.

The receptor was derived from a male donor with ankylosing spondylitis. The sequenced sample was blood, either unsorted or a sorted T cell fraction (not recorded which).

The CDR3 DNA reads as TGTGCCAGCAGTTTAGGACAAAACATTCAGTACTTC. Protein: CASSLGQNIQYF. The chain is built from TRBV28 and TRBJ2-4; D ambiguous. The CDR3 spans 12 residues. The germline V and J ends were trimmed by 2 bases and 5 bases, with 4 bases remaining between them. The V gene's germline CDR1 is MDHEN and CDR2 SYDVKM.